The sequence of this T cell receptor (beta chain) was determined in a study of vaccination and CD4 T cells after COVID-19. Looking at the study overall: Two of the convalescents were Hispanic, and convalescents were six males and four females.

Treatment of the sample: approximately 10-day PBMC culture with coronavirus spike peptide pools or control peptides (ViraFEST assay). This clonotype was seen only a few times. The target antigen is unknown. Oncomine TCR Beta short-read sequencing was applied to DNA from cultured CD4+ T cells. TCRdb independently ran MiXCR on the PCR reads; one entry per CDR3 protein. There are about 7,000 distinct CDR3 sequences in the sample; about 25% occur only once, and 8% to 9.5% lies in the top ten. Germline V lookup: CDR1 DFQATT, CDR2 SNEGSKA (reference sequence). Unmatched junction bases numbered 7, after V lost 1 base and J lost 9 bases. The CDR3 has 13 amino acids.

The origin of this receptor is a human donor who had recovered from COVID-19. The sample in question was CD4+ T cells from blood, cultured in vitro, obtained after SARS-CoV-2 vaccination. V gene TRBV20-1 combines with J gene TRBJ2-3; 7 bases agree with TRBD2. In DNA, the CDR3 is TGCAGTGCTAGAGGACAACCGGGACTAACGCAGTATTTT. Translated, it gives CSARGQPGLTQYF.